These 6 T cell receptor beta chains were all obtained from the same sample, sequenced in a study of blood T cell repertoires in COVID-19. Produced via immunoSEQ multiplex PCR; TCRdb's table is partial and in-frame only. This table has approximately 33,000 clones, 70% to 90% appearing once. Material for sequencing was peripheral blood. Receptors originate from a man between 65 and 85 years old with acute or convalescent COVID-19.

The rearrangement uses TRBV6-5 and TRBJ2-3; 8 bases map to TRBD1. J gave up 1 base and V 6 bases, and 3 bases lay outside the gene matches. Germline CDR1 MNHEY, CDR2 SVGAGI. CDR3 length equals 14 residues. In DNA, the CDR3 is TGTGCCAGCAGCAGGGGGCTGGGCACAGATACGCAGTATTTT. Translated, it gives CASSRGLGTDTQYF.

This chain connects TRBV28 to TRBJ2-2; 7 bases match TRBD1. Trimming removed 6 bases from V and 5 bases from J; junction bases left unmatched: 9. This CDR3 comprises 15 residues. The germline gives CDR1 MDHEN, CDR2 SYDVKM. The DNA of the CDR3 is TGTGCCAGCAGAAGAGGGGGCTTAACGACCGGGGAGCTGTTTTTT. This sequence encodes CASRRGGLTTGELFF. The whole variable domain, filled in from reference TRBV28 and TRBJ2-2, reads DVKVTQSSRYLVKRTGEKVFLECVQDMDHENMFWYRQDPGLGLRLIYFSYDVKMKEKGDIPEGYSVSREKKERFSLILESASTNQTSMYLCASRRGGLTTGELFFGEGSRLTVL.

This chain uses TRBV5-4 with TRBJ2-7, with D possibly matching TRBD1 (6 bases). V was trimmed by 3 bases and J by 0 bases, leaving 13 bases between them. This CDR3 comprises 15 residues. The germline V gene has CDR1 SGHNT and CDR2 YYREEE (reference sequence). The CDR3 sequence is CASSSQAGDSYEQYF. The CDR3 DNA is TGTGCCAGCAGCTCCCAGGCAGGGGACTCCTACGAGCAGTACTTC.

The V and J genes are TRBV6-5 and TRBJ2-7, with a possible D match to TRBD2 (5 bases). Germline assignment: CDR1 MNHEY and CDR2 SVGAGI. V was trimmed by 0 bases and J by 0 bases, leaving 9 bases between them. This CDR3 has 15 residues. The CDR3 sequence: CASSYSSGFSYEQYF. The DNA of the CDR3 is TGTGCCAGCAGTTACTCTTCGGGGTTCTCCTACGAGCAGTACTTC.

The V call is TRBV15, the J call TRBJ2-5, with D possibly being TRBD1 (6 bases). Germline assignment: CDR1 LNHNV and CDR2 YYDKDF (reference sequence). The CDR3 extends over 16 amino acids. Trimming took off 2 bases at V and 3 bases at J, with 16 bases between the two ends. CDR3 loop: CATSRSYRQGKETQYF. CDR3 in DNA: TGTGCCACCAGCAGATCGTACCGGCAGGGGAAAGAGACCCAGTACTTC.

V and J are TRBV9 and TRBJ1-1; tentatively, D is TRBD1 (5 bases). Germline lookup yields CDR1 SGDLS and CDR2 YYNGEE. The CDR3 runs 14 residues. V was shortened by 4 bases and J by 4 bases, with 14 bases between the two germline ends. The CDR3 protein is CASSRTGGSTEAFF. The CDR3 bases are TGTGCCAGCAGCAGGACCGGGGGTAGCACTGAAGCTTTCTTT.